Included here is one TCR beta chain sequence, with context. What it binds is not known. The data stem from a study of T cell repertoires in cytomegalovirus infection. Study details: Both recently identified HLA-C-restricted and well-studied HLA-B-restricted CMV epitopes were used in the study. In public TCR beta signatures, there were indications of both CMV infection and matching HLA type. Study results and limitations: HLA-C-restricted CMV-specific TCR beta clonotypes prevailed in the ex vivo response. Pooled public TCR beta family frequency picked out CMV carriers with the relevant HLA.

Each CDR3 protein gets one entry after TCRdb re-called the reads with MiXCR. The data show some 900,000 distinct CDR3 sequences, about 31% seen once. The CDR3 extends over 12 amino acids. From germline, CDR1 is DFQATT and CDR2 SNEGSKA (reference sequence). V lost 7 bases to trimming and J lost 1 base, with 10 bases between them. This TCR was recovered from a human donor in good health (CMV status not recorded). Some clones in this sample may be carry-over from other donors' samples. Sequencing used cultured CD8+ T cells from PBMCs, obtained from culture after CMV antigen stimulation. The rearrangement uses TRBV20-1 and TRBJ1-1; D remains unclear. The CDR3 loop reads CSGIQTNTEAFF. For the CDR3, the DNA is TGCAGTGGTATCCAGACGAACACTGAAGCTTTCTTT.